Included here is one TCR beta chain sequence, with context. Antigen specificity is unknown. The data belong to a study of cytomegalovirus exposure and HLA in healthy donors. Study summary: As released early, the data held around 80 million unique TCRs from HLA-typed donors.

This CDR3 is built from 15 residues. Trimming removed 5 bases from V and 4 bases from J; junction bases left unmatched: 6. Germline V lookup: CDR1 MNHNY, CDR2 SVGAGI (reference sequence). The PCR ran on 60 Vbeta and 13 Jbeta primers. The assay was immunoSEQ multiplex PCR, and TCRdb's table has in-frame clones only and misses some. The top ten hold about 2.1% of the sample, which has about 160,000 clones, around four fifths seen once. Study-level results: About 150 TCR beta chains were listed as cytomegalovirus-associated.

The sequenced material came from PBMCs. The TCR sequence derives from a female donor in good health and CMV-seronegative. This chain links TRBV6-6 with TRBJ1-2, with TRBD1 matching over 11 bases. The CDR3 region has the DNA TGTGCCAGCAGTCCCGGGACAGGGGGGACCTATGGCTACACCTTC. Translation gives CASSPGTGGTYGYTF.